This entry lists 21 T cell receptor beta chains sequenced from one sample in a study of T cell responses to AZD1222 COVID-19 vaccine. Some clones are missing from TCRdb's copy, which holds only in-frame ones; the method was immunoSEQ multiplex PCR. This repertoire shows more than 110,000 clones, 70% to 90% found once; its top ten account for under 9.5%. Specimen: peripheral blood, collected on day 0 of AZD1222 vaccination. These receptors were taken from an adult in good health.

The chain links TRBV5-1 to TRBJ1-1, with a weak D call TRBD1 (5 bases). Germline CDR1 is SGHRS and CDR2 is YFSETQ. V lost 1 base, J lost 0 bases, and 13 bases lay in between. The CDR3 has 16 residues. The CDR3 DNA follows: TGCGCCAGCAGCTTGAATCCCCCAGGGTTGAACACTGAAGCTTTCTTT. Translation: CASSLNPPGLNTEAFF.

V and J are TRBV30 and TRBJ1-2, with 7 bases aligning to TRBD1. Trimming at V came to 5 bases and at J to 4 bases, leaving 10 bases not matched to a gene. The CDR3 runs 14 residues. Germline V gene data show CDR1 as GTSNPN and CDR2 as SVGIG (reference sequence). CDR3 sequence (DNA): TGTGCCTGGGAAAACAGGGGTGAAGTCTATGGCTACACCTTC. The encoded protein is CAWENRGEVYGYTF.

The genes are TRBV7-9 and TRBJ2-3; the match to TRBD2 covers 12 bases. The CDR3 is made up of 19 amino acids. Germline V gene lookup returns CDR1 SEHNR and CDR2 FQNEAQ (reference sequence). After removal of 3 bases from V and 4 bases from J, the junction contained 14 bases not matched to a gene. This CDR3 reads CASSFLTSGRPTGPDTQYF. CDR3 coding DNA: TGTGCCAGCAGCTTCCTCACTAGCGGGAGGCCGACCGGCCCAGATACGCAGTATTTT.

The rearrangement uses TRBV15 and TRBJ2-7, with D possibly TRBD2 on 7 matching bases. Germline V gene lookup returns CDR1 LNHNV and CDR2 YYDKDF (reference sequence). V gave up 4 bases and J gave up 3 bases, with 22 bases separating them. The CDR3 contains 17 residues. CDR3 region: CATSIRGSGDLRYEQYF. CDR3 DNA sequence: TGTGCCACCAGCATCAGGGGAAGCGGGGACTTGCGCTACGAGCAGTACTTC.

The chain recombines TRBV7-8 with TRBJ1-4; D is possibly TRBD1 (5 bases). Germline V gene lookup returns CDR1 SGHVS and CDR2 FQNEAQ. The CDR3 extends over 15 amino acids. V dropped 5 bases and J dropped 3 bases, with 13 bases sitting between them. CDR3 protein: CASSKTGGPNEKLFF. In DNA form, the CDR3 reads TGTGCCAGCAGCAAAACAGGTGGCCCTAATGAAAAACTGTTTTTT.

The chain couples TRBV20-1 to TRBJ2-7; D unresolved. The CDR3 runs to 11 residues. V was cut by 1 base and J by 2 bases, with 3 bases left in between. CDR1 DFQATT and CDR2 SNEGSKA come from the germline V gene (reference sequence). CDR3 DNA: TGCAGTGCTAGAGTCCCCTACGAGCAGTACTTC. Translation: CSARVPYEQYF.

The chain couples TRBV2 to TRBJ2-3; maybe TRBD2 (5 bases). The CDR3 length is 15 residues. V shed 1 base and J shed 0 bases, with 8 bases lying between them. The V gene's germline CDR1 is SNHLY and CDR2 FYNNEI. CDR3 protein: CASSEDGGSTDTQYF. CDR3 nucleotide sequence: TGTGCCAGCAGTGAAGATGGCGGGAGCACAGATACGCAGTATTTT.

The gene calls are TRBV11-2 and TRBJ2-7; TRBD1 agrees at 9 bases. Unmatched junction bases numbered 8, after V lost 3 bases and J lost 5 bases. CDR1 and CDR2 from the germline V gene are SGHAT and FQNNGV. The CDR3 consists of 15 residues. In DNA form, the CDR3 reads TGTGCCAGCAGCTTTGGACCCGGGACAGGGAACGAGCAGTACTTC. It translates to CASSFGPGTGNEQYF.

The chain carries TRBV5-1 and TRBJ2-7, with 8 bases lining up with TRBD1. The CDR3 sequence is 14 residues long. Germline loops: CDR1 SGHRS, CDR2 YFSETQ. Trimming removed 4 bases from V and 6 bases from J; junction bases left unmatched: 9. The CDR3 nucleotides read TGCGCCAGCAGCGTAGGACAGGGTTTTATCGAGCAGTACTTC. Its protein product is CASSVGQGFIEQYF.

The chain is built from TRBV11-3 and TRBJ2-1; 11 bases are shared with TRBD2. Trimming at V came to 8 bases and at J to 6 bases, leaving 0 bases not matched to a gene. This CDR3 region has 12 residues. The V gene's germline CDR1 is SGHNT and CDR2 YENEEA. As DNA, the CDR3 is TGTGCCAGCGGACTAGCGGGCAATGAGCAGTTCTTC. As protein: CASGLAGNEQFF.

J is TRBJ2-1 and V is TRBV3-1 (or the pseudogene TRBV3-2), with no clear D. Germline V gene sequence: CDR1 LGHDT, CDR2 YNNKEL (reference sequence). The CDR3 contains 17 residues. V was pared by 0 bases and J by 4 bases, with 16 bases between. The CDR3 spells CASSQDLLTDRYNEQFF. DNA of the CDR3: TGTGCCAGCAGCCAAGATTTGCTGACGGACCGATACAATGAGCAGTTCTTC.

The rearrangement uses TRBV5-1 and TRBJ2-3, with 7 positions matching TRBD2. This CDR3 comprises 16 residues. V trimming: 4 bases; J trimming: 2 bases; junction bases outside the gene matches: 10. Germline V CDR1 and CDR2: SGHRS, YFSETQ. The CDR3 coding sequence is TGCGCCAGCAGCCGCCTTACTAGCGAACCCACAGATACGCAGTATTTT. Protein product: CASSRLTSEPTDTQYF.

CDR3 residues: CASSLDPLGTEAFF. The CDR3 DNA is TGCGCCAGCAGCTTGGACCCGCTGGGGACTGAAGCTTTCTTT. The rearrangement links TRBV5-1 to TRBJ1-1; D ambiguous. CDR3 length equals 14 residues. V gave up 0 bases and J gave up 5 bases, with 11 bases separating them. CDR1 and CDR2 (germline): SGHRS, YFSETQ.

Details on this clone: Its ends do not fully match the called genes, so a read error is possible. The V gene is TRBV10-3, the J gene TRBJ2-7; D is perhaps TRBD2 (6 bases). From germline, CDR1 is ENHRY and CDR2 SYGVKD. CDR3 length: 14 amino acids. The CDR3 protein is CAISERDSSSEQYF. The CDR3, as DNA: TGTGCCATCAGTGAGCGGGACTCCTCCTCCGAGCAGTACTTC.

This clone has a handful of counts. The genes are TRBV6-4 and TRBJ1-1; D may be TRBD1 (6 bases). V was cut by 6 bases and J by 3 bases, with 17 bases left in between. The CDR3 spans 15 residues. The germline V gene has CDR1 MRHNA and CDR2 SNTAGT. CDR3 loop: CASRETGREDTEAFF. CDR3 nucleotides: TGTGCCAGCAGGGAAACAGGGAGAGAAGACACTGAAGCTTTCTTT.

The V and J genes are TRBV9 and TRBJ1-1, with D tentatively TRBD1 (6 bases). The CDR3 is made up of 14 amino acids. Trimming removed 3 bases at V and 1 base at J, with 10 bases between. CDR1 and CDR2 from the germline V gene are SGDLS and YYNGEE. CDR3 region: CASSEQGQNTEAFF. DNA for the CDR3: TGTGCCAGCAGCGAACAGGGACAGAACACTGAAGCTTTCTTT.

The chain has TRBV3-1 (or the pseudogene TRBV3-2) and TRBJ1-5, with D possibly TRBD1 on 5 matching bases. Trimming took 4 bases from V and 6 from J, leaving 13 bases between them. Germline lookup yields CDR1 LGHDT and CDR2 YNNKEL (reference sequence). The CDR3 is made up of 14 amino acids. The CDR3 DNA follows: TGTGCCAGCAGCCGGGGGAGGGTTAGTCAGCCCCAGCATTTT. Amino acids: CASSRGRVSQPQHF.

This clone is labeled as medium-sized (0.01 to 0.1%). The V gene is TRBV29-1, the J gene TRBJ2-7; maybe TRBD2 (5 bases). Germline-derived CDR1 and CDR2 are SQVTM and ANQGSEA. Trimming removed 4 bases at V and 4 bases at J, with 14 bases between. The CDR3 has 13 residues. CDR3 nucleotides: TGCAGCGTTGCTGCGGGCAACGGTTACGAGCAGTACTTC. The encoded protein is CSVAAGNGYEQYF.

This chain joins TRBV10-3 and TRBJ2-6, with 7 bases fitting TRBD2. Germline V gene lookup returns CDR1 ENHRY and CDR2 SYGVKD. With V trimmed by 4 bases and J by 0 bases, 0 bases remained unmatched. The CDR3 has 15 residues. The CDR3 sequence is CAISAGGSGANVLTF. The CDR3 nucleotides read TGTGCCATCAGTGCGGGGGGCTCTGGGGCCAACGTCCTGACTTTC.

The chain combines TRBV18 with TRBJ1-5; 8 bases map to TRBD1. CDR1 and CDR2 (germline): KGHSH, LQKENI. V shed 4 bases, J shed 7 bases, and the junction held 6 bases outside the gene matches. The CDR3 runs to 14 residues. The CDR3 loop reads CASSQGQGGQPQHF. CDR3 in DNA: TGTGCCAGCTCACAAGGACAGGGAGGGCAGCCCCAGCATTTT.

V usage is TRBV6-4 and J usage is TRBJ1-2; 8 bases fit TRBD1. CDR1 MRHNA and CDR2 SNTAGT come from the germline V gene. Trimming took 4 bases from V and 3 from J; bases not matched to a gene: 1. This CDR3 comprises 13 residues. Here the CDR3 reads CASSGQGYYGYTF. DNA for the CDR3: TGTGCCAGCAGTGGACAGGGGTACTATGGCTACACCTTC.